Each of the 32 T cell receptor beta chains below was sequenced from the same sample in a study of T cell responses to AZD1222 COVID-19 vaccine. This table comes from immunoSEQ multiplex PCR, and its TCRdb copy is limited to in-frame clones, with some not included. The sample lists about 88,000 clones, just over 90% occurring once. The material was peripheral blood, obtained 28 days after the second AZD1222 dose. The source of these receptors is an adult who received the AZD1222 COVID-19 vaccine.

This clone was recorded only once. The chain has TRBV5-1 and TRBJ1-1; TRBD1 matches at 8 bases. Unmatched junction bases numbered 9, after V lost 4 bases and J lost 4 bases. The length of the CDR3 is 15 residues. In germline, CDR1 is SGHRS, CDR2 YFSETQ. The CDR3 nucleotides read TGCGCCAGCAGCCCCCTGACAGGGGAGGGCACTGAAGCTTTCTTT. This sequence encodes CASSPLTGEGTEAFF.

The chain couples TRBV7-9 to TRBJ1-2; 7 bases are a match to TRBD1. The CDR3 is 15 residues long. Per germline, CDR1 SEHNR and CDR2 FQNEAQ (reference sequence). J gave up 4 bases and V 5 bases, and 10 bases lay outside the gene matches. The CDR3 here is CASSPGGSQVYGYTF. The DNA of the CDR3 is TGTGCCAGCAGCCCAGGGGGGAGTCAGGTCTATGGCTACACCTTC. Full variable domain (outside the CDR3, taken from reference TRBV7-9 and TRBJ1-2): DTGVSQNPRHKITKRGQNVTFRCDPISEHNRLYWYRQTLGQGPEFLTYFQNEAQLEKSRLLSDRFSAERPKGSFSTLEIQRTEQGDSAMYLCASSPGGSQVYGYTFGSGTRLTVV.

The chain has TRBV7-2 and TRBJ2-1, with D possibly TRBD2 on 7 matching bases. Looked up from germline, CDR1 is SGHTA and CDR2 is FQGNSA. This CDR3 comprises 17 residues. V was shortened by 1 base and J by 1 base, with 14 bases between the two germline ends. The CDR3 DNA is TGTGCCAGCAGCTTAGAACCCGGGGGGCTATCCTACAATGAGCAGTTCTTC. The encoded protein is CASSLEPGGLSYNEQFF.

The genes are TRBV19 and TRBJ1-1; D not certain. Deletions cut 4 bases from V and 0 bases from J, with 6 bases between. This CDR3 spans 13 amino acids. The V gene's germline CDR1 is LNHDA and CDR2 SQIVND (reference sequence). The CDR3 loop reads CASSNYMNTEAFF. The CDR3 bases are TGTGCCAGTAGTAACTATATGAACACTGAAGCTTTCTTT. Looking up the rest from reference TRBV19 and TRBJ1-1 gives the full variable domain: DGGITQSPKYLFRKEGQNVTLSCEQNLNHDAMYWYRQDPGQGLRLIYYSQIVNDFQKGDIAEGYSVSREKKESFPLTVTSAQKNPTAFYLCASSNYMNTEAFFGQGTRLTVV.

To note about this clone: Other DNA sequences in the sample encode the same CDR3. CDR3 sequence reads: CASSPGPNTEAFF. CDR3 nucleotides: TGTGCCAGCTCACCGGGTCCGAACACTGAAGCTTTCTTT. This sequence joins TRBV18 and TRBJ1-1, with D uncertain. This CDR3 spans 13 amino acids. The V end lost 3 bases, the J end lost 1 base, and 6 bases lay between the germline ends. Germline V lookup: CDR1 KGHSH, CDR2 LQKENI.

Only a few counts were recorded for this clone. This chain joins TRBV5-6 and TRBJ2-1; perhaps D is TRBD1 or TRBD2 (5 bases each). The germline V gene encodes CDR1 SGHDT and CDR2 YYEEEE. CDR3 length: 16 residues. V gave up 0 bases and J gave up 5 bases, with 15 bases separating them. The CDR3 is CASSLAKARDHNEQFF. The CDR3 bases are TGTGCCAGCAGCTTGGCGAAAGCCAGGGACCACAATGAGCAGTTCTTC.

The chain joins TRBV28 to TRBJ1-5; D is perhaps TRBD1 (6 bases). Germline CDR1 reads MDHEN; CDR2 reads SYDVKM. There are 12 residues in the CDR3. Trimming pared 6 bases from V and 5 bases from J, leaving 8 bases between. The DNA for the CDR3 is TGTGCCAGCAGATCAGGGGATCAGCCCCAGCATTTT. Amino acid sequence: CASRSGDQPQHF.

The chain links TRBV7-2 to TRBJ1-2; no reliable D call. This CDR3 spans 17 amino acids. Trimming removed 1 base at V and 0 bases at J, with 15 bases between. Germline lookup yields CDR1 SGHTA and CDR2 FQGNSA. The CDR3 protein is CASSLVGGQRPNYGYTF. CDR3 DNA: TGTGCCAGCAGCTTAGTGGGCGGGCAAAGACCTAACTATGGCTACACCTTC.

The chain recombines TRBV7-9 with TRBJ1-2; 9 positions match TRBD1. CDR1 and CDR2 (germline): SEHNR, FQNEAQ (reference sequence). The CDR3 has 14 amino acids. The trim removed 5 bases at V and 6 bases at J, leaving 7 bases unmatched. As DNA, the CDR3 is TGTGCCAGCAGCCATGGGACAGGGCAGGATGGCTACACCTTC. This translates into CASSHGTGQDGYTF.

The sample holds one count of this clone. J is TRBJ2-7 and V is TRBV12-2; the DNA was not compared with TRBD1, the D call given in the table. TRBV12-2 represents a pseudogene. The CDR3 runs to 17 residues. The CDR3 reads CASRLAGAGIHSYEQYF. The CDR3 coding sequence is TGTGCAAGTCGCTTAGCAGGGGCAGGGATCCATTCCTACGAGCAGTACTTC.

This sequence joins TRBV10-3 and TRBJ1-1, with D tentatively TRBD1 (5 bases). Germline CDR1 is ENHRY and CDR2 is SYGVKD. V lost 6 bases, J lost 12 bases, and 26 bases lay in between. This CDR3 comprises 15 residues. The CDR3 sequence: CAISPNGGGPGVTFF. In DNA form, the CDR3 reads TGTGCCATCAGCCCCAATGGGGGAGGCCCGGGGGTGACTTTCTTT.

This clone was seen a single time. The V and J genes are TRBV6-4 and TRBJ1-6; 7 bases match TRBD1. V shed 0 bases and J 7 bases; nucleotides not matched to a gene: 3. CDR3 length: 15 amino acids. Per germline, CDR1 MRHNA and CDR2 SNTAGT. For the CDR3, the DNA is TGTGCCAGCAGTGACTCGTTACAGGGGAATTCACCCCTCCACTTT. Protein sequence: CASSDSLQGNSPLHF.

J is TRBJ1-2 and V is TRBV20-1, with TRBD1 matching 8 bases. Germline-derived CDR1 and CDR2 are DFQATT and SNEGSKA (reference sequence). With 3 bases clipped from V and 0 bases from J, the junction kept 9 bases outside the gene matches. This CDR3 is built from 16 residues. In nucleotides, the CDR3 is TGCAGTGCTAGTCGCCCAGACAGGGGCCCTAACTATGGCTACACCTTC. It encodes CSASRPDRGPNYGYTF.

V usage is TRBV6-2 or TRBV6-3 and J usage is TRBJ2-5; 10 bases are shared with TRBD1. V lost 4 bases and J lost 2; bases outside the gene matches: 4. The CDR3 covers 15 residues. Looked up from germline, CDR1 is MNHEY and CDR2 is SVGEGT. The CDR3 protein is CASSLGQGLQETQYF. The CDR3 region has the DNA TGTGCCAGCAGTTTGGGACAGGGGTTACAAGAGACCCAGTACTTC.

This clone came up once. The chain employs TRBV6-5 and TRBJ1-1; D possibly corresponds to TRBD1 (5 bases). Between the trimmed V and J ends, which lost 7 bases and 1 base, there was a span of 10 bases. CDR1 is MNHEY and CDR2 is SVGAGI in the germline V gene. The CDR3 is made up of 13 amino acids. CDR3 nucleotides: TGTGCCAGCACCCTGACAGCGAACACTGAAGCTTTCTTT. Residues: CASTLTANTEAFF.

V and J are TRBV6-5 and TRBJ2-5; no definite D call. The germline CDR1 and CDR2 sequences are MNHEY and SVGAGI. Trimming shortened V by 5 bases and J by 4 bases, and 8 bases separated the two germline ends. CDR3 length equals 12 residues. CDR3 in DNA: TGTGCCAGCAGTCCCGGAAGAGAGACCCAGTACTTC. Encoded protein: CASSPGRETQYF.

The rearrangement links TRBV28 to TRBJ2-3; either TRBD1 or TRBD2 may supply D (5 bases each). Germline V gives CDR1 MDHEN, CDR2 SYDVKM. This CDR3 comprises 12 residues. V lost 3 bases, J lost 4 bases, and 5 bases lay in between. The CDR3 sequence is CASSLGADTQYF. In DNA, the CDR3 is TGTGCCAGCAGTTTGGGGGCAGATACGCAGTATTTT.

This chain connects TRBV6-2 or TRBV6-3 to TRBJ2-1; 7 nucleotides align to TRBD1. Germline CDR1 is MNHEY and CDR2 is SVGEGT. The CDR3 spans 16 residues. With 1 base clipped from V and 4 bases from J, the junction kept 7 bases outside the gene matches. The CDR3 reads CASSYFGQDLYNEQFF. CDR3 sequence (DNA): TGTGCCAGCAGTTACTTCGGACAGGACCTTTACAATGAGCAGTTCTTC.

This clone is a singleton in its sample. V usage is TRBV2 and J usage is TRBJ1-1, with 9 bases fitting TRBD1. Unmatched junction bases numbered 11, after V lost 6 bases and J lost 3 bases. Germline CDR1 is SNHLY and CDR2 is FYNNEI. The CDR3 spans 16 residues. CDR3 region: CASSRLSGQGHTEAFF. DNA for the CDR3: TGTGCCAGCAGCCGTCTCTCGGGACAGGGACACACTGAAGCTTTCTTT. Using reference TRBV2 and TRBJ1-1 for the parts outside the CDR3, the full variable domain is EPEVTQTPSHQVTQMGQEVILRCVPISNHLYFYWYRQILGQKVEFLVSFYNNEISEKSEIFDDQFSVERPDGSNFTLKIRSTKLEDSAMYFCASSRLSGQGHTEAFFGQGTRLTVV.

This chain's CDR3 is CASRGQGSNTEAFF. CDR3 coding DNA: TGTGCCAGCAGGGGACAGGGGTCGAACACTGAAGCTTTCTTT. The chain is built from TRBV6-5 and TRBJ1-1; 10 nucleotides align to TRBD1. Germline CDR1 and CDR2: MNHEY and SVGAGI. V dropped 6 bases and J dropped 1; count of bases not matched to a gene: 2. This CDR3 is 14 amino acids long.

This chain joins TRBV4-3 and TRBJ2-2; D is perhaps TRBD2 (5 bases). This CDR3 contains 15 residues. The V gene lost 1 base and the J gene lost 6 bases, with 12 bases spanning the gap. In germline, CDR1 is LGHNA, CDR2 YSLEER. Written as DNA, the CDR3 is TGCGCCAGCAGCCAAGGTATTAGCGTGGCCGGGGAGCTGTTTTTT. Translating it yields CASSQGISVAGELFF.

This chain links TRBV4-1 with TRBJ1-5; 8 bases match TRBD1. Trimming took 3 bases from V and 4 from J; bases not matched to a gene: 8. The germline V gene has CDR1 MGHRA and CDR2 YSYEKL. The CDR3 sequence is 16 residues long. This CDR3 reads CASSHSGQGGNQPQHF. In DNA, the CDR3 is TGCGCCAGCAGCCATTCTGGACAGGGAGGTAATCAGCCCCAGCATTTT.

The CDR3 DNA sequence: TGTGCCTGCCATGAGGATTACACAACTAATGAAAAACTGTTTTTT. Translation gives CACHEDYTTNEKLFF. The rearrangement links TRBV2 to TRBJ1-4; the D is unclear. The CDR3 consists of 15 residues. Germline CDR1 is SNHLY and CDR2 is FYNNEI. Trimming pared 11 bases from V and 0 bases from J, leaving 16 bases between.

The CDR3 here is CAWADRGNQPQHF. The CDR3 DNA sequence: TGTGCCTGGGCGGACAGGGGGAACCAGCCCCAGCATTTT. This chain connects TRBV30 to TRBJ1-5; 10 bases match TRBD1. V trimming: 5 bases; J trimming: 7 bases; junction bases outside the gene matches: 5. CDR1 is GTSNPN, CDR2 SVGIG, per germline (reference sequence). The CDR3 sequence is 13 residues long.

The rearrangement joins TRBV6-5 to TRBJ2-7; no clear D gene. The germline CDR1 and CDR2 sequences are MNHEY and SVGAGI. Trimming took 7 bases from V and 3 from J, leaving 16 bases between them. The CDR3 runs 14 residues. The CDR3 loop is CASTPDGNNYEQYF. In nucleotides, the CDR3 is TGTGCCAGCACCCCAGACGGAAATAACTACGAGCAGTACTTC.

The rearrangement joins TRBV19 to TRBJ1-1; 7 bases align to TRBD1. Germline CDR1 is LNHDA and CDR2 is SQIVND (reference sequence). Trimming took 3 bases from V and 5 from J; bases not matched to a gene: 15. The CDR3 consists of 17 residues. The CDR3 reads CASSIVGPVTGRTEAFF. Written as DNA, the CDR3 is TGTGCCAGTAGTATTGTAGGGCCCGTGACAGGGAGGACTGAAGCTTTCTTT.

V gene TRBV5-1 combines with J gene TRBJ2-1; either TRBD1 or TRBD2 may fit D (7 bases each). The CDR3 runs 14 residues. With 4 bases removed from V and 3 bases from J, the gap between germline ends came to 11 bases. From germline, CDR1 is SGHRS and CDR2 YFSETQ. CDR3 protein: CASSPGGGYNEQFF. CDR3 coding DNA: TGCGCCAGCAGCCCAGGGGGGGGCTACAATGAGCAGTTCTTC.

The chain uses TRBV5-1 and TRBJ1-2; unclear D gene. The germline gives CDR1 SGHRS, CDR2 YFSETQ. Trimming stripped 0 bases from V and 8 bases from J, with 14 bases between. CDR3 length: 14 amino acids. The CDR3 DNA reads TGCGCCAGCAGCTTGGGGGAGACCGGGGAAGGCTACACCTTC. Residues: CASSLGETGEGYTF.

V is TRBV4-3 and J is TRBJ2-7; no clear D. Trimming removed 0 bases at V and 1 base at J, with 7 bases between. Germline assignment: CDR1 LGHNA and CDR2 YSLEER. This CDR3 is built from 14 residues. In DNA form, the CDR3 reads TGCGCCAGCAGCCAAGACGGATTTTCCTACGAGCAGTACTTC. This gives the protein CASSQDGFSYEQYF.

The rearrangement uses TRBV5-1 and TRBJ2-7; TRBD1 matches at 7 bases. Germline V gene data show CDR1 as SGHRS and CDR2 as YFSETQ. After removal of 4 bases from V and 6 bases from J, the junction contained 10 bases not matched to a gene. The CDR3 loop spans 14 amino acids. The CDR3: CASSRGQVPGEQYF. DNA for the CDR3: TGCGCCAGCAGCCGTGGACAGGTTCCCGGCGAGCAGTACTTC.

DNA for the CDR3: TGTGCCAGCAGTGACAGGCTCCACGAGCAGTACTTC. The encoded protein is CASSDRLHEQYF. V is TRBV6-4 and J is TRBJ2-7, with no clear D. Germline CDR1 reads MRHNA; CDR2 reads SNTAGT. V was trimmed by 2 bases and J by 5 bases, leaving 7 bases between them. The CDR3 extends over 12 amino acids.

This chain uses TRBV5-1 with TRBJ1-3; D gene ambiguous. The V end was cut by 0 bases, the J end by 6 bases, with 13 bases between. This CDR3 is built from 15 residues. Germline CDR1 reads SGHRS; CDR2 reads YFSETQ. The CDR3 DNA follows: TGCGCCAGCAGCTTGGCCCCTGGGTCGGAAAACACCATATATTTT. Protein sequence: CASSLAPGSENTIYF.